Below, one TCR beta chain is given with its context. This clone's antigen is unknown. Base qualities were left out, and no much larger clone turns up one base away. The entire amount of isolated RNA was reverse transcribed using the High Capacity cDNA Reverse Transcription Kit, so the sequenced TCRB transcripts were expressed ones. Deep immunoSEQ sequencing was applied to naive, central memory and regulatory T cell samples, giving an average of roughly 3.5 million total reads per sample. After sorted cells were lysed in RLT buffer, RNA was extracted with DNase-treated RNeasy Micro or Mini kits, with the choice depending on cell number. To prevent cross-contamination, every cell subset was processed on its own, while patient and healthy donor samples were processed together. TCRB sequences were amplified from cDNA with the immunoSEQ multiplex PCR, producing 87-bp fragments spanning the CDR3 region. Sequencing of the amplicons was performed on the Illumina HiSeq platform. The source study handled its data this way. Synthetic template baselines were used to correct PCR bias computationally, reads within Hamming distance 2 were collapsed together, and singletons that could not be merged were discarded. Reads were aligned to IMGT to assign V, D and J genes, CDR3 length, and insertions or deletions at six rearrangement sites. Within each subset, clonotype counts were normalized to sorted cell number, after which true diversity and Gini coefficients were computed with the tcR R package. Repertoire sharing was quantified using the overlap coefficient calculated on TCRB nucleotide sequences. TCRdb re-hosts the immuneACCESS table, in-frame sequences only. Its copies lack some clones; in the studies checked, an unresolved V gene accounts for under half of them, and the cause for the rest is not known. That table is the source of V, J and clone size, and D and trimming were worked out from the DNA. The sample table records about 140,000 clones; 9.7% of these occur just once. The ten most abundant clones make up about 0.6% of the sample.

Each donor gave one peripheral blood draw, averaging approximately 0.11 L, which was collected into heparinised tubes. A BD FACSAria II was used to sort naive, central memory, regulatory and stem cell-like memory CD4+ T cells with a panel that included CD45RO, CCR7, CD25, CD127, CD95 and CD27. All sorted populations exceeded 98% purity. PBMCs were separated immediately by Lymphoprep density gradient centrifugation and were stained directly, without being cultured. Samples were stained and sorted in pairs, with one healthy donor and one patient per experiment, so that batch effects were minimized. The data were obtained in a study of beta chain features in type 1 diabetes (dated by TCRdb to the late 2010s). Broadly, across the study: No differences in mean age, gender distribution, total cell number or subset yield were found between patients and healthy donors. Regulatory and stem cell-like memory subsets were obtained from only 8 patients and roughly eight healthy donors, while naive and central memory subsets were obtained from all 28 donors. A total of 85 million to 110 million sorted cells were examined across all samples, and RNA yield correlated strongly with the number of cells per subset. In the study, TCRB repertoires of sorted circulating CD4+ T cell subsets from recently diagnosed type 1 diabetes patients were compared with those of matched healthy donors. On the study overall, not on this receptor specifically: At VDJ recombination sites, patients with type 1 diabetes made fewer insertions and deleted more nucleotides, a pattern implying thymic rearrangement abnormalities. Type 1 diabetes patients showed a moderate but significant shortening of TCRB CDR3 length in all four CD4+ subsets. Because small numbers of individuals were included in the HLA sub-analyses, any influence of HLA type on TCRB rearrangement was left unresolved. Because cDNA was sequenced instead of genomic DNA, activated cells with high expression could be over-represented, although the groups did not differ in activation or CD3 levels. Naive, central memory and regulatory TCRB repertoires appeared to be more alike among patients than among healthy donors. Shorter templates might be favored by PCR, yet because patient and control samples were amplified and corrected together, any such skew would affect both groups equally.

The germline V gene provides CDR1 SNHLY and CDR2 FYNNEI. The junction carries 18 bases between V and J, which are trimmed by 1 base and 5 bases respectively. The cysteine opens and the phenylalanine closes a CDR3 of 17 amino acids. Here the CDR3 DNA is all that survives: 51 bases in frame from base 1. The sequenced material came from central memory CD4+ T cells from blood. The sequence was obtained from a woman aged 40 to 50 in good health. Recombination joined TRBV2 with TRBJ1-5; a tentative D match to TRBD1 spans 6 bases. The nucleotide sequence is TGTGCCAGCAGTGAAGGCGGGGGACACCTTCGGGATCAGCCCCAGCATTTT. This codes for CASSEGGGHLRDQPQHF.